This T cell receptor beta chain was captured in a study of T cells in localized non-small cell lung cancer. Regarding the study as a whole: Among the top 100 tumor clones, a median about 57 appeared in adjacent lung. Higher blood T cell density went with longer overall survival.

Some clones are missing from TCRdb's copy, which holds only in-frame ones; the method was immunoSEQ multiplex PCR. The table includes 20,000 to 25,000 clones, over 75% detected once. Notes on this clone: What it binds is not known.

The CDR3 spans 14 residues. With V trimmed by 7 bases and J by 10 bases, 13 bases remained unmatched. Germline assignment: CDR1 MDHEN and CDR2 SYDVKM. Sequences were derived from PBMCs, sampled before any cancer treatment. This chain connects TRBV28 to TRBJ1-1, with 9 bases aligning to TRBD1. This TCR was recovered from a woman aged 35-75 years with stage II squamous cell lung carcinoma. CDR3 nucleotide sequence: TGTGCCAGCACCCTACAGGGGGCGCGTGGGATAGCTTTCTTT. Residues: CASTLQGARGIAFF.